One sample yielded the 20 T cell receptor beta chains listed below, sequenced in a study of cytomegalovirus exposure and HLA in healthy donors. Vbeta (60) and Jbeta (13) primers were used in the PCR. Using immunoSEQ multiplex PCR, the repertoire was profiled, and TCRdb retains in-frame clones only, with some absent. Of approximately 150,000 clones in the sample, about 73% were seen once. The sequenced sample was PBMCs. Source of these receptors: a woman in her 50s in good health and CMV-seropositive.

This clone came up once. The V call is TRBV2, the J call TRBJ2-2; D is ambiguous. This CDR3 has 15 amino acids. The germline V gene has CDR1 SNHLY and CDR2 FYNNEI. Trimming took 1 base from V and 1 from J, leaving 7 bases between them. The CDR3: CASSEGHLNTGELFF. CDR3 DNA sequence: TGTGCCAGCAGTGAAGGACACCTGAACACCGGGGAGCTGTTTTTT.

V is TRBV28 and J is TRBJ2-1; tentative D call: TRBD1 (6 bases). The CDR3 spans 15 residues. The germline V gene encodes CDR1 MDHEN and CDR2 SYDVKM. V was trimmed by 6 bases and J by 0 bases, leaving 12 bases between them. The CDR3 DNA follows: TGTGCCAGCAGAAGACAGGTGAACTCCTACAATGAGCAGTTCTTC. Amino acids: CASRRQVNSYNEQFF. Together with reference TRBV28 and TRBJ2-1, the CDR3 gives the full variable domain: DVKVTQSSRYLVKRTGEKVFLECVQDMDHENMFWYRQDPGLGLRLIYFSYDVKMKEKGDIPEGYSVSREKKERFSLILESASTNQTSMYLCASRRQVNSYNEQFFGPGTRLTVL.

J is TRBJ1-3 and V is TRBV9; the D gene is possibly TRBD1 (5 bases). CDR1 is SGDLS, CDR2 YYNGEE, per germline. V gave up 0 bases and J gave up 3 bases, with 10 bases separating them. This CDR3 is built from 15 residues. CDR3 sequence: CASSVDGTDGNTIYF. Written as DNA, the CDR3 is TGTGCCAGCAGCGTAGATGGGACTGATGGAAACACCATATATTTT.

The CDR3 DNA is TGTGCCAGCAGCTTAGTCTCCGGGACACCGAACACTGAAGCTTTCTTT. Its protein product is CASSLVSGTPNTEAFF. The chain uses TRBV7-8 and TRBJ1-1; D perhaps matches TRBD1 (6 bases). The CDR3 runs 16 residues. The germline gives CDR1 SGHVS, CDR2 FQNEAQ. V gave up 1 base and J gave up 1 base, with 13 bases separating them.

This clone was seen only once. The chain uses TRBV7-6 and TRBJ2-2, with a possible D match to TRBD1 (6 bases). Germline V CDR1 and CDR2: SGHVS, FNYEAQ. The CDR3 spans 15 residues. V was shortened by 2 bases and J by 4 bases, with 11 bases between the two germline ends. The CDR3 spells CASSLRGRGTGELFF. CDR3 bases: TGTGCCAGCAGCTTAAGGGGCAGGGGCACCGGGGAGCTGTTTTTT.

The J gene is TRBJ2-7, the V gene TRBV4-2, with 7 bases lining up with TRBD1. The J segment lost 2 bases and the V segment lost 1 base, leaving 2 bases of the junction unmatched. The CDR3 has 14 residues. CDR1 is LGHNA, CDR2 YNFKEQ, per germline. CDR3 coding DNA: TGTGCCAGCAGCCAAGGGGGACAGACCTACGAGCAGTACTTC. Its protein product is CASSQGGQTYEQYF.

The gene calls are TRBV7-9 and TRBJ1-4; a weak D match, TRBD1 (5 bases). The germline V gene encodes CDR1 SEHNR and CDR2 FQNEAQ (reference sequence). The CDR3 has 11 amino acids. With 3 bases removed from V and 15 bases from J, the gap between germline ends came to 11 bases. CDR3 nucleotides: TGTGCCAGCAGCTTTCTGAACAGGTTGTTTTTT. It translates to CASSFLNRLFF.

The CDR3 protein is CASSEGLGGLDTQYF. As DNA, the CDR3 is TGTGCCAGCAGTGAAGGACTAGGGGGCCTAGATACGCAGTATTTT. This rearrangement joins TRBV6-1 to TRBJ2-3; a possible D gene is TRBD1 (7 bases). Trimming removed 1 base at V and 5 bases at J, with 13 bases between. Germline V gene data show CDR1 as MNHNS and CDR2 as SASEGT. The CDR3 consists of 15 residues.

V and J are TRBV19 and TRBJ2-7; 8 nucleotides agree with TRBD2. This CDR3 is built from 14 residues. CDR1 and CDR2 (germline): LNHDA, SQIVND (reference sequence). V lost 3 bases and J lost 6; bases outside the gene matches: 7. The CDR3 DNA reads TGTGCCAGTAGTATGAGCGGGGGCGTAAGCGAGCAGTACTTC. Translating it yields CASSMSGGVSEQYF. The whole variable domain, remainder taken from reference TRBV19 and TRBJ2-7, is DGGITQSPKYLFRKEGQNVTLSCEQNLNHDAMYWYRQDPGQGLRLIYYSQIVNDFQKGDIAEGYSVSREKKESFPLTVTSAQKNPTAFYLCASSMSGGVSEQYFGPGTRLTVT.

The V and J genes are TRBV27 and TRBJ1-2, with 11 positions matching TRBD1. The germline CDR1 and CDR2 sequences are MNHEY and SMNVEV (reference sequence). This CDR3 comprises 15 residues. Trimming took 5 bases from V and 4 from J; bases not matched to a gene: 6. The CDR3 DNA is TGTGCCAGCAGTCCACGGACAGGGGGCGGCTATGGCTACACCTTC. It specifies CASSPRTGGGYGYTF.

In this sample, this clone turned up a few times. V gene TRBV7-9 combines with J gene TRBJ1-1, with TRBD1 identical over 8 bases. The CDR3 runs to 16 residues. V trimming: 2 bases; J trimming: 7 bases; junction bases outside the gene matches: 12. Germline V CDR1 and CDR2: SEHNR, FQNEAQ (reference sequence). The CDR3 loop is CASSLPKDRVADEAFF. CDR3 nucleotides: TGTGCCAGCAGCTTACCGAAGGACAGGGTTGCGGATGAAGCTTTCTTT.

The sample holds a few counts of this clone. V and J are TRBV7-3 and TRBJ1-5; 8 bases match TRBD1. Per germline, CDR1 SGHTA and CDR2 FQGTGA. The CDR3 length is 13 residues. The junction had 1 base not matched to a gene; V was cut back by 4 bases and J by 5 bases. Here the CDR3 DNA reads TGTGCCAGCAGCTCGACAGGGGATCAGCCCCAGCATTTT. Translating gives CASSSTGDQPQHF.

To note about this clone: The junction shows a germline mismatch at one end, possibly a read error. The rearrangement links TRBV18 to TRBJ1-1; weak D call: TRBD1 (5 bases). This CDR3 comprises 15 residues. Germline assignment: CDR1 KGHSH and CDR2 LQKENI. The CDR3 region is CASSPPSRVNTEAFF. In DNA form, the CDR3 reads TGTGCCAGCTCACCACCATCCAGGGTGAACACTGAAGCTTTCTTC.

The chain carries TRBV7-3 and TRBJ2-2; 13 bases are a match to TRBD2. The J segment lost 8 bases and the V segment lost 5 bases, leaving 8 bases of the junction unmatched. The CDR3 spans 16 residues. Germline loops: CDR1 SGHTA, CDR2 FQGTGA. DNA for the CDR3: TGTGCCAGCAGCGCCACTAGCGGGGGGGCCGTAGGGGAGCTGTTTTTT. It codes for CASSATSGGAVGELFF. The full variable domain, rest sourced from reference TRBV7-3 and TRBJ2-2, is GAGVSQTPSNKVTEKGKYVELRCDPISGHTALYWYRQSLGQGPEFLIYFQGTGAADDSGLPNDRFFAVRPEGSVSTLKIQRTERGDSAVYLCASSATSGGAVGELFFGEGSRLTVL.

This chain joins TRBV5-4 and TRBJ1-1; D not resolved. CDR1 and CDR2 from the germline V gene are SGHNT and YYREEE (reference sequence). The length of the CDR3 is 16 residues. Trimming took 1 base from V and 1 from J, leaving 14 bases between them. The CDR3 nucleotides are TGTGCCAGCAGCTTGAGAGTAGGAGGTGGGAACACTGAAGCTTTCTTT. The encoded protein is CASSLRVGGGNTEAFF.

The chain joins TRBV5-1 to TRBJ1-1; TRBD1 matches 12 bases. The junction had 8 bases not matched to a gene; V was cut back by 3 bases and J by 5 bases. Germline lookup yields CDR1 SGHRS and CDR2 YFSETQ. This CDR3 region has 16 residues. The chain's CDR3 is CASSSRDRGLRTEAFF. The CDR3 DNA follows: TGCGCCAGCAGCTCCCGGGACAGGGGGCTGAGAACTGAAGCTTTCTTT.

This chain joins TRBV5-1 and TRBJ2-2; 7 bases line up with TRBD1. Germline V lookup: CDR1 SGHRS, CDR2 YFSETQ. Germline trimming cut 4 bases from V and 0 bases from J; bases unmatched to any gene: 3. The CDR3 has 15 amino acids. In nucleotides, the CDR3 is TGCGCCAGCAGCCAGCAGGGGGCGAACACCGGGGAGCTGTTTTTT. Translating it yields CASSQQGANTGELFF.

The chain links TRBV18 to TRBJ1-4; D call uncertain. The CDR3 has 15 residues. V lost 1 base and J lost 8, with 14 bases in between. The V gene's germline CDR1 is KGHSH and CDR2 LQKENI. This CDR3 is CASSPRQAEGEKLFF. Written as DNA, the CDR3 is TGTGCCAGCTCACCACGTCAGGCGGAGGGAGAAAAACTGTTTTTT.

The chain combines TRBV4-1 with TRBJ2-2; TRBD1 matches 7 bases. CDR3 size: 17 residues. J lost 5 bases, V lost 0 bases, and 9 bases had no gene match. Germline CDR1 is MGHRA and CDR2 is YSYEKL. As DNA, the CDR3 is TGCGCCAGCAGCCAAGATGGCAGGGGGTCTGGGACCGGGGAGCTGTTTTTT. This codes for CASSQDGRGSGTGELFF.

There are a few counts of this clone. The J gene is TRBJ1-6, the V gene TRBV5-1; TRBD1 agrees at 9 bases. The CDR3 is 15 residues long. J was trimmed by 4 bases and V by 5 bases; bases with no gene match: 4. The germline gives CDR1 SGHRS, CDR2 YFSETQ. The CDR3 here is CASSPGQGYNSPLHF. CDR3 bases: TGCGCCAGCAGTCCGGGACAGGGATATAATTCACCCCTCCACTTT.